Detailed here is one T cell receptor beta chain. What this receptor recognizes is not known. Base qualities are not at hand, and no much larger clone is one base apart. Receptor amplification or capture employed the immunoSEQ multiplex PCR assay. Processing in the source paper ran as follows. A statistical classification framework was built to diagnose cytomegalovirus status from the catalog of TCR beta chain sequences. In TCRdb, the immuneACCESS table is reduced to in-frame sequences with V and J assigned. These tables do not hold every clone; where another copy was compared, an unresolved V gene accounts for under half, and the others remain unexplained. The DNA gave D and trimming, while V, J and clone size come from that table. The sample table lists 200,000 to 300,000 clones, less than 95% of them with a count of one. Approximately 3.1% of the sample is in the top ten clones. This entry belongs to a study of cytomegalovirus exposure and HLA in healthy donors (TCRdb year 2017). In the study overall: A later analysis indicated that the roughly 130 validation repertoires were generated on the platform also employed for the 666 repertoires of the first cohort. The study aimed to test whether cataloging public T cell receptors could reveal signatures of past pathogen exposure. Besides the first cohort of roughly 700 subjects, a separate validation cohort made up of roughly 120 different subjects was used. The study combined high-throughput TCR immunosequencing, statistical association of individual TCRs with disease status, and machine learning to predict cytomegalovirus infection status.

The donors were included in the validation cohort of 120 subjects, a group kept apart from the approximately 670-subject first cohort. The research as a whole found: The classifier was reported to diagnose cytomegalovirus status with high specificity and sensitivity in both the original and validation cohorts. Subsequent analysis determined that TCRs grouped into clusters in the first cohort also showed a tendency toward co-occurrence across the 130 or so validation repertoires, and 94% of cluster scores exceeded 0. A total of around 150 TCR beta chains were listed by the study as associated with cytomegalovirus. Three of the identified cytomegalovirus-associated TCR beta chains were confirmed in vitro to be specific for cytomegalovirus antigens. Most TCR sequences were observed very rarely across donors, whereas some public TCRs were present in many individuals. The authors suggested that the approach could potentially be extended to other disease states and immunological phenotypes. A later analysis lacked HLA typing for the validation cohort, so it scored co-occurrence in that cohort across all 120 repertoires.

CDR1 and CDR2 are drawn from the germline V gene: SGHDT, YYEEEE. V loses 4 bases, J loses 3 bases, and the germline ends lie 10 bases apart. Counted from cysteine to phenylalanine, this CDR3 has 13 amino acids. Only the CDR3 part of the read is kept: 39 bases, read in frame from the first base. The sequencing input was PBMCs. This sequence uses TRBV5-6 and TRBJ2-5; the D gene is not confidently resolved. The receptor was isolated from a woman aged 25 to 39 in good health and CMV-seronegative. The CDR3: CASSPTTEETQYF. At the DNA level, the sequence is TGTGCCAGCAGCCCCACTACGGAAGAGACCCAGTACTTC.